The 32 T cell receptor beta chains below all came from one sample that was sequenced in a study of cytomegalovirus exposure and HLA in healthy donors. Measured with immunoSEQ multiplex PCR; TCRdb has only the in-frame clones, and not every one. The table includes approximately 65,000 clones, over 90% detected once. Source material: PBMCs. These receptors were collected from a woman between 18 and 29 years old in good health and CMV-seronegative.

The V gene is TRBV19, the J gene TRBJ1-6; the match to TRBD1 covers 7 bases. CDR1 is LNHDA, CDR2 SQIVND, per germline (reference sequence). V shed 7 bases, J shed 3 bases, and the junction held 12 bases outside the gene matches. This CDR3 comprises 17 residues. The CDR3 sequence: CASTMKGTAYYNSPLHF. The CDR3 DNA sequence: TGTGCCAGTACCATGAAGGGGACAGCCTACTATAATTCACCCCTCCACTTT.

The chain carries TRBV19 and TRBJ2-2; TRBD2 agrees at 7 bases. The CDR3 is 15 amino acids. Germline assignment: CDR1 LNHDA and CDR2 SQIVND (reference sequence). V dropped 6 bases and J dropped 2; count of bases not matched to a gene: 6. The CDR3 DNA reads TGTGCCAGTAGAAGCGGGGAACTTAACACCGGGGAGCTGTTTTTT. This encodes CASRSGELNTGELFF.

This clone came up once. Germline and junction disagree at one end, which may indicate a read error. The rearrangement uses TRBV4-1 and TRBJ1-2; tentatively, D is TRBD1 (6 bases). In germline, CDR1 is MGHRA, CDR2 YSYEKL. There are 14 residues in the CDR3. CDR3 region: CASSQSQGRWAQGF. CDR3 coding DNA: TGCGCCAGCAGCCAATCCCAGGGGCGCTGGGCTCAGGGCTTC.

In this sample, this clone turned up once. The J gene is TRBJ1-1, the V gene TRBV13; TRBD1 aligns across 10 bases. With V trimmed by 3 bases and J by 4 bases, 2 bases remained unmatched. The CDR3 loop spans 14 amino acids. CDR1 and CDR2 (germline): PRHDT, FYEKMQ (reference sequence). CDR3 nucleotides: TGTGCCAGCAGCTTGGGACAGGGGATCACTGAAGCTTTCTTT. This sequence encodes CASSLGQGITEAFF.

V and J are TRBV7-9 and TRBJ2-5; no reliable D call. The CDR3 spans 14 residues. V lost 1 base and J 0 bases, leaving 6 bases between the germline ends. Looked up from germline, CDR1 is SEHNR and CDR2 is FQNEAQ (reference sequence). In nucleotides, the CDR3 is TGTGCCAGCAGCTTAGACAAGAACCAAGAGACCCAGTACTTC. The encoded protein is CASSLDKNQETQYF.

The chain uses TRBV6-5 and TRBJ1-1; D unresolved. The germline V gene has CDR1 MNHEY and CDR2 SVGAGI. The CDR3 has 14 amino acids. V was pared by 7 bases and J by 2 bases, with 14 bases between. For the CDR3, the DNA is TGTGCCAGCAAAATCGAAGAGCTTAACACTGAAGCTTTCTTT. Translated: CASKIEELNTEAFF.

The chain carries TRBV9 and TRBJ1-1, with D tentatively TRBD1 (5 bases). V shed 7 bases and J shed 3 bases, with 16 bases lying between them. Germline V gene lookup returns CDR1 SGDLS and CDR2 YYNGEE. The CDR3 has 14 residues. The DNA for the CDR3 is TGTGCCAGCGCGGGGGGGTTAGGGGACACTGAAGCTTTCTTT. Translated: CASAGGLGDTEAFF.

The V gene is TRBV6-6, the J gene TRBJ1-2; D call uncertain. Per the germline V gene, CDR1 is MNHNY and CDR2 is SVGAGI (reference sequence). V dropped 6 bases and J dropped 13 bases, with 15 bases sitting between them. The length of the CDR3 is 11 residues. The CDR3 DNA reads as TGTGCCAGCAGCAAGAGGGCCGGCGGCACCTTC. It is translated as CASSKRAGGTF.

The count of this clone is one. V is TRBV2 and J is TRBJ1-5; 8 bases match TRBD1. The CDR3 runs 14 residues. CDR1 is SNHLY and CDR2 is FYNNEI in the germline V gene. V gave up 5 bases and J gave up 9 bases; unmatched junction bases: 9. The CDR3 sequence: CASSQGAGGPPQHF. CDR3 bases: TGTGCCAGCAGTCAGGGGGCAGGGGGCCCGCCCCAGCATTTT. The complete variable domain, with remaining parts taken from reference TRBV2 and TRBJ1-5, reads EPEVTQTPSHQVTQMGQEVILRCVPISNHLYFYWYRQILGQKVEFLVSFYNNEISEKSEIFDDQFSVERPDGSNFTLKIRSTKLEDSAMYFCASSQGAGGPPQHFGDGTRLSIL.

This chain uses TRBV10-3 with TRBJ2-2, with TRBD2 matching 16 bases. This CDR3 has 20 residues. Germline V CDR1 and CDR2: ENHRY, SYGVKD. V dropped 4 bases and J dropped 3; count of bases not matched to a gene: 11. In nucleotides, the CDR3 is TGTGCCATCAGTGCTGGGACTAGCGGGAGGGAGGGCGTCGACACCGGGGAGCTGTTTTTT. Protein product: CAISAGTSGREGVDTGELFF.

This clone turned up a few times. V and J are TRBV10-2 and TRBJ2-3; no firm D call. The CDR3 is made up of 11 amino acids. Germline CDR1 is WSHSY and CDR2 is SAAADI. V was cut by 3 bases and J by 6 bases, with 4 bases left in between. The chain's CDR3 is CASSELDTQYF. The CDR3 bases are TGCGCCAGCAGTGAACTTGATACGCAGTATTTT.

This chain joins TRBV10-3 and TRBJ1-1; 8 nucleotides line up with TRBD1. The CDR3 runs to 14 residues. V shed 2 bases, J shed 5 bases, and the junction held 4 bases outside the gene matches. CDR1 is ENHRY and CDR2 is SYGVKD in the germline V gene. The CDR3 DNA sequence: TGTGCCATCAGTGAGACAGGGGGTGGGACTGAAGCTTTCTTT. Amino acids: CAISETGGGTEAFF.

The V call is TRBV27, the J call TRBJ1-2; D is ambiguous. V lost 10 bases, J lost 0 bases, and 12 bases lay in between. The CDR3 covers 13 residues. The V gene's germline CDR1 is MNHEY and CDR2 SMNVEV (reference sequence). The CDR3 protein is CATAGTTNYGYTF. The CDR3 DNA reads TGTGCCACCGCGGGAACGACTAACTATGGCTACACCTTC.

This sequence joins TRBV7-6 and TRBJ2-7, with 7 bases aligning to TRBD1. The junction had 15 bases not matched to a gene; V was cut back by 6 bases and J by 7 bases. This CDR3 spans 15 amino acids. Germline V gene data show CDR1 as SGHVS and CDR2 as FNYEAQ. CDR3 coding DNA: TGTGCCAGCAGAGGACCGGGACAGCCCCCTGATGAGCAGTACTTC. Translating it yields CASRGPGQPPDEQYF.

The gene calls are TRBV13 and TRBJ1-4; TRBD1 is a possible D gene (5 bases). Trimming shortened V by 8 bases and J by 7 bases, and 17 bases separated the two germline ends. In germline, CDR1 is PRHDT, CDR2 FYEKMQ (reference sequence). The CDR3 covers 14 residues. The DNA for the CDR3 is TGTGCCAGCGTTCGGGCAGGGTCCAGTGAAAAACTGTTTTTT. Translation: CASVRAGSSEKLFF.

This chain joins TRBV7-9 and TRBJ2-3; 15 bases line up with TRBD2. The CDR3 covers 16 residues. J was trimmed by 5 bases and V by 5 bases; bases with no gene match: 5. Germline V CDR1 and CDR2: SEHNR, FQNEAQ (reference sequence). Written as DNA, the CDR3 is TGTGCCAGCAGCCGGACTAGCGGGGGGGAAGGAGATACGCAGTATTTT. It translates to CASSRTSGGEGDTQYF.

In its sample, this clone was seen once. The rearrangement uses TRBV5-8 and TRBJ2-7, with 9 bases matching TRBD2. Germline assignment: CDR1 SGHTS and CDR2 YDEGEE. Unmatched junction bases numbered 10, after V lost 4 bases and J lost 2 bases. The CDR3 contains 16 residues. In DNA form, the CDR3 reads TGTGCCAGCAGCGTAGGTGGGACTAGCATACCCTACGAGCAGTACTTC. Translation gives CASSVGGTSIPYEQYF.

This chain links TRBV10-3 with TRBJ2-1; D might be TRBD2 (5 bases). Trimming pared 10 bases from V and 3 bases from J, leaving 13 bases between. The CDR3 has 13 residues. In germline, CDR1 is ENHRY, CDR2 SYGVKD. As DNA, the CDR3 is TGTGCCACCCTCGGACTTGACTACAATGAGCAGTTCTTC. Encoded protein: CATLGLDYNEQFF.

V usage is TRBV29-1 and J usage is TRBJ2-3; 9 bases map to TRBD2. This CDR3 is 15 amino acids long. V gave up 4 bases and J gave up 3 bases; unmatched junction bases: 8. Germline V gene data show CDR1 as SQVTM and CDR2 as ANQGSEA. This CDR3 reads CSVGVVAGVTDTQYF. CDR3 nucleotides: TGCAGCGTTGGCGTTGTAGCGGGGGTAACAGATACGCAGTATTTT.

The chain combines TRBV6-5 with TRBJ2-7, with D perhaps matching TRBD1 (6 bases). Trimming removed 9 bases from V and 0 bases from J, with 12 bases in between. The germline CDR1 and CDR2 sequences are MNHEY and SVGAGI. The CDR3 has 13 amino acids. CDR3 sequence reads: CARPGHSSYEQYF. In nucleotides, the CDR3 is TGTGCCAGACCGGGACACAGCTCCTACGAGCAGTACTTC.

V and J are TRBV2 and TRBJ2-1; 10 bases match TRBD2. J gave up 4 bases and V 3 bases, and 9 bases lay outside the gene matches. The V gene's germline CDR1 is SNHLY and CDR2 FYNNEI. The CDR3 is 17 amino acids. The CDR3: CASSDASGGHTYNEQFF. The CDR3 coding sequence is TGTGCCAGCAGTGACGCTAGCGGGGGACATACTTACAATGAGCAGTTCTTC.

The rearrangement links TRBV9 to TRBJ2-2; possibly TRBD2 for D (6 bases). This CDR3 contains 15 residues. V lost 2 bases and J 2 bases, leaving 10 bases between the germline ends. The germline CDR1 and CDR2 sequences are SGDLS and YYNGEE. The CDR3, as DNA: TGTGCCAGCAGCGTCGCCGGGACTAACACCGGGGAGCTGTTTTTT. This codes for CASSVAGTNTGELFF.

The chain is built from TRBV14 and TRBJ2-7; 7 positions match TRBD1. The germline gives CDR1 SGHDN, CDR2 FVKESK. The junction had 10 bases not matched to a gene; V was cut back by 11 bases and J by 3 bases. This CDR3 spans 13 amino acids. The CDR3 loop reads CASGQGVNYEQYF. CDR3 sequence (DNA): TGTGCCTCCGGGCAGGGGGTAAACTACGAGCAGTACTTC. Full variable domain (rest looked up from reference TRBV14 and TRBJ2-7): EAGVTQFPSHSVIEKGQTVTLRCDPISGHDNLYWYRRVMGKEIKFLLHFVKESKQDESGMPNNRFLAERTGGTYSTLKVQPAELEDSGVYFCASGQGVNYEQYFGPGTRLTVT.

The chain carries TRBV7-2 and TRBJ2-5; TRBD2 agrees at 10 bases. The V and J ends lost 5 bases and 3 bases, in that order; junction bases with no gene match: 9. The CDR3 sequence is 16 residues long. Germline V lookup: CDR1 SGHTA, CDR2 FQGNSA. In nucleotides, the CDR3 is TGTGCCAGCAGCCCTGGATTGCTAGCGGGGGAAGAGACCCAGTACTTC. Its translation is CASSPGLLAGEETQYF.

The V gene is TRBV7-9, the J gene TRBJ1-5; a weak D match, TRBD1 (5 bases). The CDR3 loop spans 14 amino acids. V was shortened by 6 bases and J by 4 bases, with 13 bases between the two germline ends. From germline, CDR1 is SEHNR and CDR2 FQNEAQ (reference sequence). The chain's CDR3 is CASSFGGENQPQHF. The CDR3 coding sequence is TGTGCCAGCAGTTTCGGGGGGGAAAATCAGCCCCAGCATTTT. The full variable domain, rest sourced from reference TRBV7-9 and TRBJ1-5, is DTGVSQNPRHKITKRGQNVTFRCDPISEHNRLYWYRQTLGQGPEFLTYFQNEAQLEKSRLLSDRFSAERPKGSFSTLEIQRTEQGDSAMYLCASSFGGENQPQHFGDGTRLSIL.

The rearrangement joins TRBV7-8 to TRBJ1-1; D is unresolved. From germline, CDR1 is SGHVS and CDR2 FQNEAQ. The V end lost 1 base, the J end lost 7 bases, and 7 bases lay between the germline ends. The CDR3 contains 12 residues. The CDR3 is CASSLVYGEAFF. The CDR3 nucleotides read TGTGCCAGCAGCTTAGTCTACGGTGAAGCTTTCTTT.

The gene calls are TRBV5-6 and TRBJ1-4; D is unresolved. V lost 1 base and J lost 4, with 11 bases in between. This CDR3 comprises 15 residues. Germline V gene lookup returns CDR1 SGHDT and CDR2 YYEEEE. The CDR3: CASSLSGLVNEKLFF. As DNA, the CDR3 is TGTGCCAGCAGCTTGTCAGGACTGGTTAATGAAAAACTGTTTTTT.

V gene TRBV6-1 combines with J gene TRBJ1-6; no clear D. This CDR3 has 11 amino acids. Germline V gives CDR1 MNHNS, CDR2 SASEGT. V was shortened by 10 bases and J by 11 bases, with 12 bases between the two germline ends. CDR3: CATHSGPPLHF. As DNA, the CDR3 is TGTGCCACCCACAGCGGACCACCCCTCCACTTT.

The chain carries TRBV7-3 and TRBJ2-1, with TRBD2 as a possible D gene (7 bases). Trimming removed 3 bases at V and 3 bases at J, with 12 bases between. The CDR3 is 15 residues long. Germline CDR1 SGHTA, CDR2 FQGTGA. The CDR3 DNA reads TGTGCCAGCAGCTTGGGGGGGCCCAGCTACAATGAGCAGTTCTTC. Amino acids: CASSLGGPSYNEQFF.

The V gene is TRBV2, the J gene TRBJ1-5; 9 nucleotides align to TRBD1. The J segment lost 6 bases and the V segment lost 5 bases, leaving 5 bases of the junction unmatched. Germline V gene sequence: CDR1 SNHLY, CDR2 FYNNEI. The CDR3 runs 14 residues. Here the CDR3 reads CASSKGQGGQPQHF. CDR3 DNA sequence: TGTGCCAGCAGTAAGGGACAGGGCGGTCAGCCCCAGCATTTT.

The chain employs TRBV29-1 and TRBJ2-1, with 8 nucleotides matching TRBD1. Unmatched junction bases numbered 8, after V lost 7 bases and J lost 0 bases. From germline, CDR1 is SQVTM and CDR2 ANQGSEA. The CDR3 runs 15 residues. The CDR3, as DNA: TGCAGCGGTCGACAGGGGTCGAGCTCCTACAATGAGCAGTTCTTC. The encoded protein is CSGRQGSSSYNEQFF.

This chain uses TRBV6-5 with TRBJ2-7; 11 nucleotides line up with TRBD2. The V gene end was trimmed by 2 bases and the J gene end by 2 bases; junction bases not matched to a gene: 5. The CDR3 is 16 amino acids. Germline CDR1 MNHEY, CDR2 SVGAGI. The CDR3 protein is CASSYRTSGPPYEQYF. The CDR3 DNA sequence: TGTGCCAGCAGTTACCGGACTAGCGGGCCTCCCTACGAGCAGTACTTC.